One and the same sample provided the 5 T cell receptor beta chains below, sequenced in a study of T cells in Graves' hyperthyroidism and ophthalmopathy. Amplification of TCR beta CDR3 regions was performed using RNA transcripts as template. HTBI primers were the set used in a first-round RT-PCR of the TCR CDR3. A single record per CDR3 protein comes from TCRdb applying MiXCR to the multiplex PCR reads. The table has around 690,000 distinct CDR3 sequences, 15% to 20% seen once. The sequenced sample was blood. All receptors come from a man in his fifties or sixties with Graves' hyperthyroidism.

The rearrangement uses TRBV3-1 and TRBJ2-1; 12 nucleotides agree with TRBD2. Germline V CDR1 and CDR2: LGHDT, YNNKEL (reference sequence). This CDR3 has 15 amino acids. With V trimmed by 4 bases and J by 8 bases, 6 bases remained unmatched. The DNA of the CDR3 is TGTGCCAGCAGCCTGATCCTAGCGGGAGGGGATGAGCAGTTCTTC. Translation: CASSLILAGGDEQFF.

This clonotype appeared a few times. This chain links TRBV27 with TRBJ2-7; 12 nucleotides agree with TRBD1. The CDR3 length is 15 residues. With V trimmed by 5 bases and J by 3 bases, 5 bases remained unmatched. CDR1 is MNHEY and CDR2 is SMNVEV in the germline V gene (reference sequence). CDR3 protein: CASSLRDRGLYEQYF. CDR3 bases: TGTGCCAGCAGTCTCCGGGACAGGGGGCTCTACGAGCAGTACTTC.

This clonotype has more than one count but fewer than ten. The junction does not match germline at one end; this may be a read error. The J gene is TRBJ2-5, the V gene TRBV7-7; 11 bases line up with TRBD1. There are 15 residues in the CDR3. Germline CDR1 is SSHAT and CDR2 is FNYEAQ (reference sequence). CDR3: CASSFRDRGSETQYF. CDR3 in DNA: TGTGCTAGCAGCTTTCGGGACAGGGGGTCGGAGACCCAGTACTTC.

The chain couples TRBV20-1 to TRBJ1-5; D is unresolved. This CDR3 comprises 15 residues. Trimming took 5 bases from V and 0 from J, leaving 14 bases between them. Looked up from germline, CDR1 is DFQATT and CDR2 is SNEGSKA (reference sequence). The CDR3: CSAEGRSSSNQPQHF. The CDR3 DNA reads as TGCAGTGCTGAAGGACGGAGCTCTAGCAATCAGCCCCAGCATTTT.

The rearrangement uses TRBV25-1 and TRBJ2-1, with a weak D call TRBD1 (6 bases). The CDR3 totals 14 residues. The germline gives CDR1 MGHDK, CDR2 SYGVNS. The V end lost 2 bases, the J end lost 4 bases, and 9 bases lay between the germline ends. CDR3 protein: CASSEGQLYNEQFF. The CDR3, as DNA: TGTGCCAGCAGTGAAGGACAGCTATACAATGAGCAGTTCTTC. The full variable domain, completed using reference TRBV25-1 and TRBJ2-1, is EADIYQTPRYLVIGTGKKITLECSQTMGHDKMYWYQQDPGMELHLIHYSYGVNSTEKGDLSSESTVSRIRTEHFPLTLESARPSHTSQYLCASSEGQLYNEQFFGPGTRLTVL.